This T cell receptor beta chain was captured by sequencing in a study of beta chain features in type 1 diabetes. Germline values: CDR1 SEHNR, CDR2 FQNEAQ (reference sequence). CDR3 length equals 16 residues. The ends were cut back, 5 bases at V and 1 base at J, with 17 bases in the middle. Expressed TCRB transcripts were sequenced because the entire RNA isolate underwent reverse transcription. This table comes from immunoSEQ multiplex PCR, and its TCRdb copy is limited to in-frame clones, with some not included. The sample lists 110,000 or so clones; almost 40% were seen once. The sequenced sample consisted of stem cell memory CD4+ T cells from blood. This TCR was sampled from a woman under 30 in good health. The rearrangement links TRBV7-9 to TRBJ1-2; tentative D call: TRBD1 (6 bases). CDR3 nucleotides: TGTGCCAGCAGCCGACGGGGGGGCGTCAGTAACTATGGCTACACCTTC. It is translated as CASSRRGGVSNYGYTF.